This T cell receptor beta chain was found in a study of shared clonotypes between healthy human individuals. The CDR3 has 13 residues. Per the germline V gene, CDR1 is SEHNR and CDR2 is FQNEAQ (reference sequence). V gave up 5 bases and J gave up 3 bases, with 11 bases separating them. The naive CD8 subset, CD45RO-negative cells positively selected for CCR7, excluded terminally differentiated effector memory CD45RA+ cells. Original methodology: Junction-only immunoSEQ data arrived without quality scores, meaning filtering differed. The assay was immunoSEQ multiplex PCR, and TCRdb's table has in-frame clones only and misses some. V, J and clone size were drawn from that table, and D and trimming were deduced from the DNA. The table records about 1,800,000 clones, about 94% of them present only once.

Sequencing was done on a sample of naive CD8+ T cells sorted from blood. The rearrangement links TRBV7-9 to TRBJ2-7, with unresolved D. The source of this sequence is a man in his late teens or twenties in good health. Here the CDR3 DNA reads TGTGCCAGCAGCGTTACAGCAAACTACGAGCAGTACTTC. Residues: CASSVTANYEQYF. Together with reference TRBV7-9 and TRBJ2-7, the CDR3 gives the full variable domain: DTGVSQNPRHKITKRGQNVTFRCDPISEHNRLYWYRQTLGQGPEFLTYFQNEAQLEKSRLLSDRFSAERPKGSFSTLEIQRTEQGDSAMYLCASSVTANYEQYFGPGTRLTVT.